Listed here are 12 T cell receptor beta chains from one sample, sequenced in a study of human T cells and chemical hapten exposure. TCRdb re-derived calls from the RACE reads in MiXCR, one entry per CDR3 protein. Altogether around 71,000 distinct CDR3 sequences are present, roughly 9.2% being singletons, with the ten largest covering 3% to 4%. Time point indicated: patch test 1, 2 weeks after DPC sensitization. Treatment noted: therapeutic diphenylcyclopropenone sensitization with weekly scalp DPC. The specimen was whole blood, collected in connection with sensitization to the hapten diphenylcyclopropenone (DPC). The receptor set was obtained from a woman between 35 and 50 years old with alopecia areata. Some clones in this sample may be carry-over from other donors' samples.

This clonotype was seen more than once but under ten times. The V gene is TRBV20-1, the J gene TRBJ2-1, with 8 bases identical to TRBD1. The CDR3 has 14 residues. With V trimmed by 3 bases and J by 8 bases, 9 bases remained unmatched. CDR1 and CDR2 from the germline V gene are DFQATT and SNEGSKA (reference sequence). CDR3 amino acids: CSASQGAPGDEQFF. The CDR3 DNA reads as TGCAGTGCTAGCCAGGGGGCACCGGGAGATGAGCAGTTCTTC.

This clonotype showed up just a few times. The chain links TRBV27 to TRBJ1-1; 9 bases agree with TRBD1. This CDR3 spans 12 amino acids. Germline V gene lookup returns CDR1 MNHEY and CDR2 SMNVEV (reference sequence). Trimming at V came to 4 bases and at J to 8 bases, leaving 2 bases not matched to a gene. The CDR3 DNA reads TGTGCCAGCAGTTACGGGACAGGGGAAGCTTTCTTT. Its translation is CASSYGTGEAFF.

This chain connects TRBV28 to TRBJ2-1, with 8 nucleotides matching TRBD1. The CDR3 covers 17 residues. Germline values: CDR1 MDHEN, CDR2 SYDVKM. J was trimmed by 1 base and V by 5 bases; bases with no gene match: 10. The CDR3, as DNA: TGTGCCAGCAGTGTCTTACAGGGGGTCAAGTCCTACAATGAGCAGTTCTTC. It codes for CASSVLQGVKSYNEQFF. The variable domain in full, completed from reference TRBV28 and TRBJ2-1, reads DVKVTQSSRYLVKRTGEKVFLECVQDMDHENMFWYRQDPGLGLRLIYFSYDVKMKEKGDIPEGYSVSREKKERFSLILESASTNQTSMYLCASSVLQGVKSYNEQFFGPGTRLTVL.

This clonotype was counted many times. This chain joins TRBV11-3 and TRBJ2-3; weak D call: TRBD1 (5 bases). Germline V lookup: CDR1 SGHNT, CDR2 YENEEA. The CDR3 has 17 residues. V lost 1 base to trimming and J lost 0 bases, with 14 bases between them. CDR3 bases: TGTGCCAGCAGCTTAGTTACCCCCGACAGAAGCACAGATACGCAGTATTTT. As protein: CASSLVTPDRSTDTQYF.

The sample holds many counts of this clonotype. Here the CDR3 reads CASRAGQGITRSPLHF. The CDR3 DNA sequence: TGTGCCAGCAGGGCGGGACAGGGTATAACTCGGTCACCCCTCCACTTT. The chain links TRBV27 to TRBJ1-6; 9 positions agree with TRBD1. There are 16 residues in the CDR3. V shed 6 bases, J shed 10 bases, and the junction held 13 bases outside the gene matches. Per germline, CDR1 MNHEY and CDR2 SMNVEV (reference sequence).

The chain has TRBV7-9 and TRBJ2-7; D call uncertain. The CDR3 has 12 residues. The V end lost 1 base, the J end lost 7 bases, and 8 bases lay between the germline ends. Germline V gene sequence: CDR1 SEHNR, CDR2 FQNEAQ (reference sequence). CDR3 sequence (DNA): TGTGCCAGCAGCTTAGGGCAGCCGGAGCAGTACTTC. Translated: CASSLGQPEQYF.

This clonotype was detected only a few times. CDR3 nucleotide sequence: TGCGCCAGCAGTCATCCAGGGAGCAGTCTCCACTTT. Protein product: CASSHPGSSLHF. The chain combines TRBV23-1 with TRBJ1-6; D may be TRBD1 (5 bases). TRBV23-1 is labeled an ORF, and its function is uncertain. This CDR3 has 12 residues. Deletions cut 3 bases from V and 16 bases from J, with 13 bases between.

This clonotype was detected ten times or more. The chain combines TRBV7-2 with TRBJ1-1; no firm D call. Germline CDR1 is SGHTA and CDR2 is FQGNSA. Trimming stripped 0 bases from V and 10 bases from J, with 15 bases between. This CDR3 region has 14 residues. CDR3 sequence (DNA): TGTGCCAGCAGCTTAGCGGCCGTGACACCCTTAGCTTTCTTT. Its translation: CASSLAAVTPLAFF.

This clonotype was counted at least ten times. The genes are TRBV6-9 and TRBJ2-7, with 7 bases lining up with TRBD1. In germline, CDR1 is MNHGY, CDR2 SVAAGI. The trim removed 3 bases at V and 5 bases at J, leaving 7 bases unmatched. CDR3 length equals 14 residues. The DNA of the CDR3 is TGTGCCAGCAGTTACCCGACAGGGACCCACGAGCAGTACTTC. Encoded protein: CASSYPTGTHEQYF.

This clonotype was recorded at least ten times. The chain uses TRBV7-2 and TRBJ1-5; D is uncertain. The CDR3 consists of 15 residues. CDR1 is SGHTA and CDR2 is FQGNSA in the germline V gene. V lost 2 bases, J lost 3 bases, and 11 bases lay in between. CDR3 amino acids: CASSLTGTHNQPQHF. CDR3 sequence (DNA): TGTGCCAGCAGCTTAACGGGCACACACAATCAGCCCCAGCATTTT. The whole variable domain, filled in from reference TRBV7-2 and TRBJ1-5, reads GAGVSQSPSNKVTEKGKDVELRCDPISGHTALYWYRQSLGQGLEFLIYFQGNSAPDKSGLPSDRFSAERTGGSVSTLTIQRTQQEDSAVYLCASSLTGTHNQPQHFGDGTRLSIL.

The chain links TRBV7-6 to TRBJ2-7; no firm D call. Germline CDR1 is SGHVS and CDR2 is FNYEAQ. The CDR3 contains 12 residues. The germline V and J ends were trimmed by 1 base and 3 bases, with 4 bases remaining between them. The CDR3 DNA reads TGTGCCAGCAGCTTAGAGAACTACGAGCAGTACTTC. It yields the protein CASSLENYEQYF.

Ten or more counts support this clonotype. The rearrangement links TRBV6-1 to TRBJ2-3; TRBD2 matches at 10 bases. CDR1 and CDR2 from the germline V gene are MNHNS and SASEGT. The CDR3 length is 14 residues. Trimming cost V 9 bases and J 1 base; bases outside gene matches: 4. The CDR3 DNA sequence: TGTGCCAGTCGGACTAGCGGACGCACAGATACGCAGTATTTT. This encodes CASRTSGRTDTQYF.